This T cell receptor beta chain comes out of a study of shared clonotypes between healthy human individuals. Libraries were prepared by immunoSEQ multiplex PCR; TCRdb keeps only in-frame clonotypes and omits some of them. The data contain 2 million to 2.5 million clones, approximately 96% of them singletons. Germline CDR1 reads SGHAT; CDR2 reads FQNNGV. This CDR3 spans 12 amino acids. V lost 8 bases to trimming and J lost 4 bases; unmatched junction nucleotides: 3. The clonotype was recovered from a man aged 18 to 30 in good health. The sample consisted of naive CD4+ T cells sorted from blood. The subset denotes: CD45RA+ positively selected. The chain joins TRBV11-2 to TRBJ2-5, with 8 bases identical to TRBD2. CDR3 sequence (DNA): TGTGCCAGCGAGGGACTAGGAGAGACCCAGTACTTC. It yields the protein CASEGLGETQYF.